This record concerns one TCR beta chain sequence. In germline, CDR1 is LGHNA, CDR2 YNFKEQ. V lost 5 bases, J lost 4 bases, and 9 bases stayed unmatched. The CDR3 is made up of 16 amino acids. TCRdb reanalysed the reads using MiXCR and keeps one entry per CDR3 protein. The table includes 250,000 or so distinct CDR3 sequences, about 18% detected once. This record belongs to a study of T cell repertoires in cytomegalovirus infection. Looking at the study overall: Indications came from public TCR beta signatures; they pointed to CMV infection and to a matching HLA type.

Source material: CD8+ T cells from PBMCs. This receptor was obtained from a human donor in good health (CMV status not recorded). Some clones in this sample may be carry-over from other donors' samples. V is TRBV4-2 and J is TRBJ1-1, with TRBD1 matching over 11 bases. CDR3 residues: CASSTRTGGRGTEAFF. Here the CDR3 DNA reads TGTGCCAGCAGCACTCGGACAGGGGGCCGCGGCACTGAAGCTTTCTTT.